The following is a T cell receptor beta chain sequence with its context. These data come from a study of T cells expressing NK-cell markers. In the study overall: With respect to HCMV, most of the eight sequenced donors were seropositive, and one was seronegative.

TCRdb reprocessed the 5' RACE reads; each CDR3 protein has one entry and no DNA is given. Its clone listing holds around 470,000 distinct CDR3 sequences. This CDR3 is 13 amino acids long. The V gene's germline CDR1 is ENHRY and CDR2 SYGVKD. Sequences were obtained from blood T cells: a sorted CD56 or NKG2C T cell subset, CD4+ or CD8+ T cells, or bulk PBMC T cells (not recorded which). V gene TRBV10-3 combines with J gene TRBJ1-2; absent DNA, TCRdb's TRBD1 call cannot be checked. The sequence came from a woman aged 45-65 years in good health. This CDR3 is CATNPTDSGGYTF.